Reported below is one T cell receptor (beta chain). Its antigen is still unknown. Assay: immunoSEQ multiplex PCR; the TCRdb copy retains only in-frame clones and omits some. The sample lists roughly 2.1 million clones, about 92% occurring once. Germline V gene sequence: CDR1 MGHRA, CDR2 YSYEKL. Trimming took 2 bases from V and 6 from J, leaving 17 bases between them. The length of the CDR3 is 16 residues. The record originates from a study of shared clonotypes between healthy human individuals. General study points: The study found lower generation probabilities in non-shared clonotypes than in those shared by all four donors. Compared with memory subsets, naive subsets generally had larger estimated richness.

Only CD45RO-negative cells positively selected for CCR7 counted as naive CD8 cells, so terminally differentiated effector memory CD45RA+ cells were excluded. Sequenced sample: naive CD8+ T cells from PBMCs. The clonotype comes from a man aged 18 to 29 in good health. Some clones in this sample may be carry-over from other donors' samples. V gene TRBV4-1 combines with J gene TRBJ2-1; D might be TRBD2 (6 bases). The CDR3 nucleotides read TGCGCCAGCAGCCAACGGCTTGCGGGACCTGGCAATGAGCAGTTCTTC. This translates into CASSQRLAGPGNEQFF.